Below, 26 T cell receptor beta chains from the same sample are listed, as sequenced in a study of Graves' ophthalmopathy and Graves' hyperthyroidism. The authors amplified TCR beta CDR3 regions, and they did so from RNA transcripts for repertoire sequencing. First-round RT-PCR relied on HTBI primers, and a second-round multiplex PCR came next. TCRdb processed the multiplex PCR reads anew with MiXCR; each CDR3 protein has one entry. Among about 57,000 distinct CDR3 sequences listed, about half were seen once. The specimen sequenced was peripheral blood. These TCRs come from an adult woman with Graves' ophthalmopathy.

CDR3 amino acids: CSLVGTGAYEQYF. In nucleotides, the CDR3 is TGCAGCTTAGTTGGGACAGGGGCCTACGAGCAGTACTTC. The chain is built from TRBV29-1 and TRBJ2-7; 10 nucleotides match TRBD1. V shed 8 bases and J 2 bases; nucleotides not matched to a gene: 6. The CDR3 has 13 amino acids. Germline assignment: CDR1 SQVTM and CDR2 ANQGSEA.

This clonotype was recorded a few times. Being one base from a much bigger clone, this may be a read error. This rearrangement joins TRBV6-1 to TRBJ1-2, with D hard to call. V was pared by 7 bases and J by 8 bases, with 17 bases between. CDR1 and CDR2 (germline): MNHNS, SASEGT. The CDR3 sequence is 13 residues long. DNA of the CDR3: TGTGCCAGCACGGAGCGTCTGGGAAGCGGCTACACCTTC. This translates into CASTERLGSGYTF.

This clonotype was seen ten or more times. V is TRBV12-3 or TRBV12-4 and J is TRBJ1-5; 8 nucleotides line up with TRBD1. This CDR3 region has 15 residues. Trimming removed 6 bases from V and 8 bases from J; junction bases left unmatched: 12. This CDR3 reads CASRERTGRVEPQHF. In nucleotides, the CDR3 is TGTGCCAGCAGGGAGAGGACAGGGAGGGTCGAGCCCCAGCATTTT.

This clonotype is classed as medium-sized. The CDR3 region is CATSGRGRSEQYF. As DNA, the CDR3 is TGTGCCACCAGTGGTAGGGGAAGGAGCGAGCAGTACTTC. This chain joins TRBV24-1 and TRBJ2-7; possibly TRBD1 for D (5 bases). Trimming pared 5 bases from V and 6 bases from J, leaving 13 bases between. The CDR3 is 13 amino acids. Germline V lookup: CDR1 KGHDR, CDR2 SFDVKD.

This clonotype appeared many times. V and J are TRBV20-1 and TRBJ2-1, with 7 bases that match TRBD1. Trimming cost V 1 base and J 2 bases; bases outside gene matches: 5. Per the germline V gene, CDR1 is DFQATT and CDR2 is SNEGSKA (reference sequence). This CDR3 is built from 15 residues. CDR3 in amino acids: CSARGDRVAYNEQFF. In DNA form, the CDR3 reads TGCAGTGCTAGAGGAGACAGGGTGGCCTACAATGAGCAGTTCTTC.

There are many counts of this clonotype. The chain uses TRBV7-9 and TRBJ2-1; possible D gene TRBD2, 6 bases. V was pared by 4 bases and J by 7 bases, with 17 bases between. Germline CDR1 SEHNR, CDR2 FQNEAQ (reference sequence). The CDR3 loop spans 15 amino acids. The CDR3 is CASSWGDWVRNEQFF. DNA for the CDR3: TGTGCCAGCAGCTGGGGGGACTGGGTCAGGAATGAGCAGTTCTTC.

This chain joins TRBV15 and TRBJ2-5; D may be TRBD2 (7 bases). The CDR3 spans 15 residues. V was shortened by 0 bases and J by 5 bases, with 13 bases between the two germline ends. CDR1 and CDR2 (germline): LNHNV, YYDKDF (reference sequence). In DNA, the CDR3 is TGTGCCACCAGCAGAGATGCGGGGGCTGGCGAGACCCAGTACTTC. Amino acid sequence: CATSRDAGAGETQYF. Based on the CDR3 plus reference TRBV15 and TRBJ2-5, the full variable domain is DAMVIQNPRYQVTQFGKPVTLSCSQTLNHNVMYWYQQKSSQAPKLLFHYYDKDFNNEADTPDNFQSRRPNTSFCFLDIRSPGLGDTAMYLCATSRDAGAGETQYFGPGTRLLVL.

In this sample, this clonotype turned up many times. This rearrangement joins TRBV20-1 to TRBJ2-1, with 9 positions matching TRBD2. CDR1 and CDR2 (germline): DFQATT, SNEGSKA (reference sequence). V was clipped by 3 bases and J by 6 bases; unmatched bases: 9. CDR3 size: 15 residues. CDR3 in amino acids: CSASSGGGGGNEQFF. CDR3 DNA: TGCAGTGCTAGCAGTGGCGGGGGGGGGGGCAATGAGCAGTTCTTC.

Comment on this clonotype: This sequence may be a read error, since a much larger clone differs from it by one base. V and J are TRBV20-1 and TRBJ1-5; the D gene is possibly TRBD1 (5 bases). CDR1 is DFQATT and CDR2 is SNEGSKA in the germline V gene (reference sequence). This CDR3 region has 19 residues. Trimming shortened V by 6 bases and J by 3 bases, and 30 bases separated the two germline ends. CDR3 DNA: TGCAGTGCCAAACCTTTTGGGGGGGAGGGGCTTCATAACAATCAGCCCCAGCATTTT. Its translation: CSAKPFGGEGLHNNQPQHF.

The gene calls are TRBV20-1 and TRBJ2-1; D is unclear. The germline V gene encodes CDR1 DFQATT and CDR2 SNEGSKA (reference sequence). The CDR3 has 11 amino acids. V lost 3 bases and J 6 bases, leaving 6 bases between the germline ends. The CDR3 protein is CSASIGNEQFF. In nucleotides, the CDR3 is TGCAGTGCTAGTATCGGCAATGAGCAGTTCTTC.

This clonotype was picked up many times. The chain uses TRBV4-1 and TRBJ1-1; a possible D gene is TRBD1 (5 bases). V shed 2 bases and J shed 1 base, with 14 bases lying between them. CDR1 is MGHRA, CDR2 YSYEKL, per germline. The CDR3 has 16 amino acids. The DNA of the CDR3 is TGCGCCAGCAGCCAACCCTCGAAGGGGAGGAACACTGAAGCTTTCTTT. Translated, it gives CASSQPSKGRNTEAFF.

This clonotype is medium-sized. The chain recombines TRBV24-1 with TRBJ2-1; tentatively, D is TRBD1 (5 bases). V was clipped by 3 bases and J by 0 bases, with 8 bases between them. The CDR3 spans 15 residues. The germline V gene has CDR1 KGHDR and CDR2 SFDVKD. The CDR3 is CATSDPDSSYNEQFF. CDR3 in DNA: TGTGCCACCAGTGATCCAGACAGCTCCTACAATGAGCAGTTCTTC.

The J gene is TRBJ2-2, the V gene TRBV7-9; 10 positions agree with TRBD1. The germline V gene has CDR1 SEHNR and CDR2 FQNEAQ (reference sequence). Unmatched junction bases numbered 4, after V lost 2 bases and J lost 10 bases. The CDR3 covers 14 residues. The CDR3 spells CASSLLTGGTELFF. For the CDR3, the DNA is TGTGCCAGCAGCTTATTGACAGGGGGCACGGAGCTGTTTTTT. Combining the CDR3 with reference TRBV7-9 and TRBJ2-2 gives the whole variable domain DTGVSQNPRHKITKRGQNVTFRCDPISEHNRLYWYRQTLGQGPEFLTYFQNEAQLEKSRLLSDRFSAERPKGSFSTLEIQRTEQGDSAMYLCASSLLTGGTELFFGEGSRLTVL.

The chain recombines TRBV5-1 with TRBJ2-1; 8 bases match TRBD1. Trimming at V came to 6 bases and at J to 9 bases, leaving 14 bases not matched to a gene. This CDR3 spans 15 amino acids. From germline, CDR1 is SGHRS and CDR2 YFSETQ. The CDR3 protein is CASILGVGQGSEQFF. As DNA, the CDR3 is TGCGCCAGCATCCTGGGGGTTGGACAGGGCAGTGAGCAGTTCTTC. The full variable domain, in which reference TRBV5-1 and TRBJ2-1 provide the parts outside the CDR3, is KAGVTQTPRYLIKTRGQQVTLSCSPISGHRSVSWYQQTPGQGLQFLFEYFSETQRNKGNFPGRFSGRQFSNSRSEMNVSTLELGDSALYLCASILGVGQGSEQFFGPGTRLTVL.

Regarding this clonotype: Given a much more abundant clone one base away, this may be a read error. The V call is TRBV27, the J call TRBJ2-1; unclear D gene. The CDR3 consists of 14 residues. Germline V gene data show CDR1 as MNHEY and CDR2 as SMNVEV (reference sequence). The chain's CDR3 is CTSNELGVGNEQFF. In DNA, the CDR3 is TGTACCAGCAACGAGCTAGGAGTTGGTAATGAGCAGTTCTTC.

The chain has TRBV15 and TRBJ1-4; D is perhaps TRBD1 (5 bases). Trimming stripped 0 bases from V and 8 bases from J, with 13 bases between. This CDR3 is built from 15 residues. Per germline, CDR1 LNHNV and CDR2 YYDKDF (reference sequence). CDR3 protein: CATSRERGFGEKLFF. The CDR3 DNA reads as TGTGCCACCAGCAGAGAGAGGGGATTCGGGGAAAAACTGTTTTTT.

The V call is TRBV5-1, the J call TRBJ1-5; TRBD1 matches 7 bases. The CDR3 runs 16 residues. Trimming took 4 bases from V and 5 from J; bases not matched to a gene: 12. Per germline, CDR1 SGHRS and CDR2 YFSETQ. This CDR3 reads CASSGGQARDDQPQHF. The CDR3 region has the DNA TGCGCCAGCAGCGGCGGACAGGCAAGGGATGATCAGCCCCAGCATTTT.

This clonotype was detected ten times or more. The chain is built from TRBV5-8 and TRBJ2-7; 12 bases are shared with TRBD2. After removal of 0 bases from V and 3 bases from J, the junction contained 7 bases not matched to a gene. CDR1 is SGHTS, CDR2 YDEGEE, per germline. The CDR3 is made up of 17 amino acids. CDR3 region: CASSLAGLAGGIYEQYF. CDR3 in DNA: TGTGCCAGCAGCTTGGCCGGGCTAGCGGGAGGGATCTACGAGCAGTACTTC. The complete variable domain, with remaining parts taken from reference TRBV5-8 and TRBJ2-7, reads EAGVTQSPTHLIKTRGQQATLRCSPISGHTSVYWYQQALGLGLQFLLWYDEGEERNRGNFPPRFSGRQFPNYSSELNVNALELEDSALYLCASSLAGLAGGIYEQYFGPGTRLTVT.

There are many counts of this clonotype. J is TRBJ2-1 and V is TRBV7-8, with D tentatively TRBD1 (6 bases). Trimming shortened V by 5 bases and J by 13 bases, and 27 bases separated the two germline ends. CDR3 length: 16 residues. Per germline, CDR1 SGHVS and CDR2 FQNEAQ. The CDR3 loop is CASSTKAVTGIRFQFF. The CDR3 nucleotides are TGTGCCAGCAGCACTAAAGCGGTGACAGGCATAAGGTTTCAGTTCTTC.

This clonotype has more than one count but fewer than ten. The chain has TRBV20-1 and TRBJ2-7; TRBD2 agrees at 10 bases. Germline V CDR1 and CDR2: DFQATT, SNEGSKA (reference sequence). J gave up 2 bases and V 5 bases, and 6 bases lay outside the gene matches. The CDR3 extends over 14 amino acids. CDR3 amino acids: CSARLAGVPYEQYF. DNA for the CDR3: TGCAGTGCTCGCCTAGCGGGAGTACCCTACGAGCAGTACTTC.

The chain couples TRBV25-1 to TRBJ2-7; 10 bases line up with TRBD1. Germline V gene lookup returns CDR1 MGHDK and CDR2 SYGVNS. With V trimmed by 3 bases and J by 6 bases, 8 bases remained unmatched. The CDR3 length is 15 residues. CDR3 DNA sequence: TGTGCCAGCAGTGACGCCGGGACAGGGGTGCGCGAGCAGTACTTC. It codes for CASSDAGTGVREQYF.

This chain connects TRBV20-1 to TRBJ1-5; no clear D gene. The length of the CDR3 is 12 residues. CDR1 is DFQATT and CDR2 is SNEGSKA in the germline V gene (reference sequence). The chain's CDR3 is CSAGVGNQPQHF. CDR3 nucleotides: TGCAGCGCTGGAGTGGGGAATCAGCCCCAGCATTTT.

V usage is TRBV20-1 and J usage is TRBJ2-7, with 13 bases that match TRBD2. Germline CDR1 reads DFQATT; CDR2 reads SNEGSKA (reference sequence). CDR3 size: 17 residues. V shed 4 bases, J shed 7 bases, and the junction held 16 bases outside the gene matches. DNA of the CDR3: TGCAGTGCTAAATCGGGACTAGCGGGGTCTTGGTCCCGAGAGCAGTACTTC. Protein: CSAKSGLAGSWSREQYF.

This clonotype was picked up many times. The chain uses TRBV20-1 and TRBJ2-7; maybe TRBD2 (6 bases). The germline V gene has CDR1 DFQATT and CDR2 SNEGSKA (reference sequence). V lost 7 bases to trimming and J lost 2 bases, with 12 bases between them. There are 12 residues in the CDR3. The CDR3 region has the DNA TGCAGTGTCCCGGAGGGTACCTACGAGCAGTACTTC. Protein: CSVPEGTYEQYF.

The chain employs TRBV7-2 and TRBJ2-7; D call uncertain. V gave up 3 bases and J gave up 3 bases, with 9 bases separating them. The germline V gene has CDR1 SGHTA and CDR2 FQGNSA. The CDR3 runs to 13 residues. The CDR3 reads CASSFGPFYEQYF. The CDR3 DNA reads TGTGCCAGCAGCTTTGGACCCTTCTACGAGCAGTACTTC.

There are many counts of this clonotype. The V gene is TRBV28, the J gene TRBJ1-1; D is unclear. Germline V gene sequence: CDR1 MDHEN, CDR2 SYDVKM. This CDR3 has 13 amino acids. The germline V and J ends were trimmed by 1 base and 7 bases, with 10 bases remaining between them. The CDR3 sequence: CASSLFRRDEAFF. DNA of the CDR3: TGTGCCAGCAGTTTATTTCGAAGGGATGAAGCTTTCTTT.